This entry lists 8 T cell receptor beta chains sequenced from one sample in a study of radiotherapy plus CTLA-4 blockade in lung cancer. The repertoire was sequenced with immunoSEQ multiplex PCR; TCRdb's copy has only in-frame clones and lacks some. The profile covers about 84,000 clones, with 55% to 75% appearing a single time and around an eighth taken by the ten largest. The source was peripheral blood, collected from a patient treated with radiotherapy plus ipilimumab. These receptors were taken from a human donor with non-small cell lung cancer that progressed on radiotherapy plus ipilimumab.

This chain uses TRBV5-5 with TRBJ2-5; 14 bases fit TRBD2. V lost 6 bases and J lost 4; bases outside the gene matches: 8. This CDR3 has 16 amino acids. Germline V gives CDR1 SGHKS, CDR2 YYEKEE (reference sequence). The CDR3 region is CASTTGLAGVGETQYF. The CDR3 region has the DNA TGTGCCAGCACCACGGGACTAGCGGGAGTTGGAGAGACCCAGTACTTC.

The chain joins TRBV28 to TRBJ1-2, with TRBD1 as a possible D gene (6 bases). Germline-derived CDR1 and CDR2 are MDHEN and SYDVKM. The CDR3 runs 14 residues. The V end lost 2 bases, the J end lost 4 bases, and 11 bases lay between the germline ends. CDR3 sequence (DNA): TGTGCCAGCAGTTTAGCCACAGGGATCTATGGCTACACCTTC. Its protein is CASSLATGIYGYTF.

The chain links TRBV28 to TRBJ1-6; D is ambiguous. V was shortened by 3 bases and J by 6 bases, with 9 bases between the two germline ends. CDR1 and CDR2 from the germline V gene are MDHEN and SYDVKM. The CDR3 spans 14 residues. The CDR3 nucleotides read TGTGCCAGCAGTTTTGGGGTCGGTAATTCACCCCTCCACTTT. Its translation is CASSFGVGNSPLHF.

Only a few counts were recorded for this clone. The chain recombines TRBV28 with TRBJ1-1; D possibly corresponds to TRBD1 (6 bases). The CDR3 is made up of 14 amino acids. Trimming cost V 8 bases and J 10 bases, with 23 bases left between them. Germline V gene sequence: CDR1 MDHEN, CDR2 SYDVKM. The CDR3 sequence is CASPNYRGRGAAFF. The CDR3 coding sequence is TGTGCCAGCCCCAATTATAGGGGACGGGGGGCAGCTTTCTTT.

In the case of this clone: Other DNA sequences in this sample translate to the same CDR3. The chain combines TRBV19 with TRBJ1-1; no clear D gene. The CDR3 runs to 13 residues. Trimming removed 1 base at V and 0 bases at J, with 3 bases between. Germline V gene sequence: CDR1 LNHDA, CDR2 SQIVND (reference sequence). This CDR3 reads CASSIAMNTEAFF. The CDR3 bases are TGTGCCAGTAGTATAGCTATGAACACTGAAGCTTTCTTT.

This clone showed up just once. The chain employs TRBV19 and TRBJ1-1; D may be TRBD1 (5 bases). The CDR3 has 12 residues. V was pared by 3 bases and J by 6 bases, with 8 bases between. Germline CDR1 LNHDA, CDR2 SQIVND (reference sequence). The chain's CDR3 is CASSIRVAEAFF. CDR3 DNA sequence: TGTGCCAGTAGTATCAGGGTTGCTGAAGCTTTCTTT.

This chain uses TRBV5-1 with TRBJ2-2, with 8 bases that match TRBD2. CDR1 is SGHRS and CDR2 is YFSETQ in the germline V gene. The CDR3 runs to 15 residues. The V gene end was trimmed by 5 bases and the J gene end by 2 bases; junction bases not matched to a gene: 5. The CDR3 loop is CASRELAENTGELFF. CDR3 coding DNA: TGCGCCAGCAGGGAACTAGCGGAAAACACCGGGGAGCTGTTTTTT.

The CDR3 nucleotides are TGTGCCAGCAGTCGCCGGGACTTGATTTACATTCAGTACTTC. Translation: CASSRRDLIYIQYF. The chain employs TRBV28 and TRBJ2-4; tentative D call: TRBD2 (6 bases). V lost 5 bases and J lost 8, with 16 bases in between. This CDR3 comprises 14 residues. Germline V gene data show CDR1 as MDHEN and CDR2 as SYDVKM.